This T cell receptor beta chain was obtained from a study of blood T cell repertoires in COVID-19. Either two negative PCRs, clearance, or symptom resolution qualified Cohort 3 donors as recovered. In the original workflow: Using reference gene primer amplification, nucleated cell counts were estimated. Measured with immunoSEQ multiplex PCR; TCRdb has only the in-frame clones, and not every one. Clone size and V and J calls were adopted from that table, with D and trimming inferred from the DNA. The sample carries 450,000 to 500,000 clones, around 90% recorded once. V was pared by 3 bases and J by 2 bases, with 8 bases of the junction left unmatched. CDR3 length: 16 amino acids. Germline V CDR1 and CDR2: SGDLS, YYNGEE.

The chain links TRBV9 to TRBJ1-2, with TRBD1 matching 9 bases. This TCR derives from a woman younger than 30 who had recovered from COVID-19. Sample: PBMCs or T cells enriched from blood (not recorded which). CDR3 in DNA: TGTGCCAGCAGCGCTTCCGGGACAGGGCGAAACTATGGCTACACCTTC. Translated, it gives CASSASGTGRNYGYTF.